Listed here is a single T cell receptor (beta chain). The read terminates 3 residues ahead of where the CDR3 ends, so the germline J gene completes it. This sample stems from a study of T cells in women clearing cervical HPV infection. Study summary: HLA type could not be excluded as a confounder.

The repertoire was sequenced with immunoSEQ multiplex PCR; TCRdb's copy has only in-frame clones and lacks some. This repertoire includes some 40,000 clones. The CDR3 runs to 16 residues. The germline V and J ends were trimmed by 0 bases and 5 bases, with 13 bases remaining between them. Germline values: CDR1 KGHDR, CDR2 SFDVKD. Source material: blood buffy coat. The source of this sequence is a woman aged 18 to 75 with a cervical HPV16 infection that either progressed to CIN3+ or cleared (not recorded which). V is TRBV24-1 and J is TRBJ1-3, with D tentatively TRBD1 (6 bases). This chain's CDR3 is CATSDLSAGDRNTIYF. CDR3 DNA (partial): TGTGCCACCAGTGATTTGTCCGCGGGGGACAGAAACACC.